This T cell receptor beta chain was captured in a study of low-dose radiotherapy and immunotherapy resistance in tumors (dated by TCRdb to 2021 to 2024). Background on the whole study: Cohort 1 received 0.5 Gy per fraction every 2 weeks, with a prescribed total PTV dose of 6.5 Gy. Eight patients were included in the translational analysis: three from the first dose cohort and the first five from the second dose cohort. Randomization of trial participants into treatment groups was not performed. Cyclophosphamide 200 mg/m2 was administered intravenously every two weeks, one day before each radiation and immunotherapy administration. Patients were given nivolumab as a 240 mg flat dose every two weeks and ipilimumab at 1 mg/kg every six weeks, with both drugs delivered intravenously. Patients in Cohort 2 were given 1 Gy per fraction every two weeks, for a total of 13 Gy across 26 weeks. Patients took aspirin 300 mg orally once daily for four cycles, starting on cycle 1 day 1.

In regard to this clonotype: The antigen this receptor binds is unknown. Per-base quality was not reported, and no clone a single base away is much larger than it.

According to the study, the label for this sample's time point signals: after trial treatment. The treatment or condition label on this specimen signifies: LDRT plus nivolumab, ipilimumab, low-dose cyclophosphamide and aspirin (RACIN trial). Donors were enrolled in RACIN, a single-arm phase I dose-escalation trial in which nivolumab, ipilimumab, aspirin, low-dose cyclophosphamide and low-dose radiotherapy were combined. Patients with advanced, TIL-negative solid tumors were considered eligible. The sample was run on an Illumina HiSeq 2500. First-strand cDNA was synthesized with Superscript III and a set of TRAV- and TRBV-specific primers, covering both TCRalpha and TCRbeta chains. TCRs were amplified with Phusion for around 21 PCR cycles, with a constant-region primer paired with the adapter attached to the V primers. The MessageAmp II aRNA Amplification Kit was used to amplify the isolated mRNA, with in vitro transcription run for about 15 hours at 37 degrees C. The Dynabeads mRNA DIRECT Purification Kit was used to isolate mRNA for TCR sequencing. Indexed Illumina adapters were added in a second Phusion PCR of 20 to 25 cycles, after which AMPure XP beads were used to purify the products. The study's own analysis went as follows. Custom Perl scripts pooled TCR sequences encoding the same protein, removed out-of-frame sequences and computed each clonotype's abundance. TCR sequences supported by only a single read were excluded from analysis. Repertoire metrics included Shannon entropy, Gini index, clonality, richness, and frequency of TCRs shared between repertoires. TCRdb took the public reads, trimmed them with fastp at Q25, ran MiXCR for clone calling and kept in-frame beta chains. Every CDR3 protein is listed once, alongside the most common genes and DNA of its rows. None of the V and J calls come from the authors' own analysis; TCRdb made them. The sample table lists 95,000 to 100,000 distinct CDR3 sequences, around 20% of them with a count of one. The top ten clones comprise roughly 4.3% of the sample.

Clipping removes 4 bases from V and 7 bases from J, with 18 as the unmatched junction base count. From the germline V gene (reference sequence), CDR1 is MNHEY and CDR2 is SMNVEV. Reading from cysteine to phenylalanine, the CDR3 counts 17 amino acids. The sequence is cut down to CDR3 DNA, 51 bases in frame from base 1. This TCR came from a male donor with prostate cancer. The sample in question was PBMCs, obtained after low-dose radiotherapy plus immunotherapy. The V and J genes are TRBV27 and TRBJ2-5; TRBD1 aligns with 7 central bases. The CDR3 reads CASSSKGAGLKKGTQYF. The sequence in DNA is TGTGCCAGCAGTTCGAAGGGGGCTGGACTCAAAAAGGGGACCCAGTACTTC.